This T cell receptor beta chain was captured by sequencing in a study of cytomegalovirus exposure and HLA in healthy donors. From germline, CDR1 is SEHNR and CDR2 FQNEAQ (reference sequence). The CDR3 covers 19 residues. V gave up 1 base and J gave up 0 bases, with 16 bases separating them. General study results and limits: Whilst most TCR sequences proved rare, a subset of public TCRs occurred across many donors. That first-cohort TCR clusters tended to co-occur in the 90 to 150 validation repertoires was found in a later analysis.

Profiling relied on immunoSEQ multiplex PCR, and the TCRdb table lists in-frame clones only, not all of them. This table has approximately 210,000 clones, roughly 83% appearing once. Turning to this clone: Its antigen is as yet unknown.

The specimen sequenced was PBMCs. The chain joins TRBV7-9 to TRBJ2-6; possible D gene TRBD1, 6 bases. This TCR came from a woman aged 18-29 years in good health and CMV-seronegative. The CDR3 is CASSLGYGRGSSGANVLTF. The CDR3 DNA is TGTGCCAGCAGCTTAGGGTACGGCAGGGGATCCTCTGGGGCCAACGTCCTGACTTTC.